This TCR beta chain comes out of a study of response to subunit inactivated influenza vaccine. This clonotype was seen a few times. The target antigen is unknown. Germline V gene sequence: CDR1 SEHNR, CDR2 FQNEAQ (reference sequence). The ends lost 6 bases at V and 8 bases at J; junction bases unmatched: 12. The CDR3 covers 15 residues. TCRdb called the RT-PCR reads again in MiXCR, with one record for every CDR3 protein. The profile shows approximately 480,000 distinct CDR3 sequences, roughly 9.7% of them singletons. Study conclusions and caveats: Researchers suggested that each seasonal influenza vaccination recruits few new T cells.

This sequence was found in a man aged 50 or older who received an inactivated influenza vaccine. This specimen was PBMCs from blood, taken about 6 weeks after vaccination. The chain carries TRBV7-9 and TRBJ2-1, with 8 bases fitting TRBD2. The CDR3 bases are TGTGCCAGCAGTTTCTTCCGGACTAGCTCGGATGAGCAGTTCTTC. It yields the protein CASSFFRTSSDEQFF.